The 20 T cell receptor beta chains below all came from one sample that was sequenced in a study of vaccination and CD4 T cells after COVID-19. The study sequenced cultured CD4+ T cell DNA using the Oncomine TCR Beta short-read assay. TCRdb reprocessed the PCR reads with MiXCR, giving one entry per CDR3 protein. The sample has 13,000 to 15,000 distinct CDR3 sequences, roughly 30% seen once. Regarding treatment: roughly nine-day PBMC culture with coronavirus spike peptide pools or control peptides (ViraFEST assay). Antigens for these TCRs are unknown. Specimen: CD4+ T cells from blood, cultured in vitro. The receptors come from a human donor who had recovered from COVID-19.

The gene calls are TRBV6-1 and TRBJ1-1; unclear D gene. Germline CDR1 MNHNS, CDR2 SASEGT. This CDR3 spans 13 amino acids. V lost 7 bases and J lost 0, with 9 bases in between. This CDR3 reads CASTTGVNTEAFF. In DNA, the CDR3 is TGTGCCAGCACAACGGGCGTGAACACTGAAGCTTTCTTT.

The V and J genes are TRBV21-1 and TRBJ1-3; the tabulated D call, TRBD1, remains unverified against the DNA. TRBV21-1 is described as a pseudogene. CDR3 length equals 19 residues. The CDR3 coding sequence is TGTGCCAGCAGCAAAAGGGTCAGGGGCCCCCTTCTCTCTGGAAACACCATATATTTT. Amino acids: CASSKRVRGPLLSGNTIYF.

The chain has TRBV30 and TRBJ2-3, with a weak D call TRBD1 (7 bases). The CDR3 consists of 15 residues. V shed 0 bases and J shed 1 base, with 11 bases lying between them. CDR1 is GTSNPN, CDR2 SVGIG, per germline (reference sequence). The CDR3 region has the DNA TGTGCCTGGAGTGTACGCAGGGGGGGCACAGATACGCAGTATTTT. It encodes CAWSVRRGGTDTQYF.

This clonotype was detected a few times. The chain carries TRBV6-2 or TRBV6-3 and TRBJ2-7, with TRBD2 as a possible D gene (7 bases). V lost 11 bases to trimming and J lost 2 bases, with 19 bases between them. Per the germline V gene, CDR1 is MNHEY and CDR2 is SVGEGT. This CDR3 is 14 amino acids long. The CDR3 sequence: CAAREGGLTYEQYF. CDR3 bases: TGTGCCGCCCGAGAGGGGGGGCTAACCTACGAGCAGTACTTC.

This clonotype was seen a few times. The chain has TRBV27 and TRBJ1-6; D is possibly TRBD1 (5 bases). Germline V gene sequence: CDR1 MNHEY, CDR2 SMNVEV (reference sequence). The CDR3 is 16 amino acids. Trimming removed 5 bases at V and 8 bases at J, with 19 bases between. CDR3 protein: CASSPWGTKRDSPLHF. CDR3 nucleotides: TGTGCCAGCAGTCCCTGGGGCACTAAAAGGGATTCACCCCTCCACTTT.

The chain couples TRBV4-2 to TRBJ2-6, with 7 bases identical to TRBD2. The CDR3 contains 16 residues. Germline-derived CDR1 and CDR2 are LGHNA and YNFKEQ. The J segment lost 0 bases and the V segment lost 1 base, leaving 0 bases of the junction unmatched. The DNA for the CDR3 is TGTGCCAGCAGCCAAGCTAGCGGCTCTGGGGCCAACGTCCTGACTTTC. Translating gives CASSQASGSGANVLTF.

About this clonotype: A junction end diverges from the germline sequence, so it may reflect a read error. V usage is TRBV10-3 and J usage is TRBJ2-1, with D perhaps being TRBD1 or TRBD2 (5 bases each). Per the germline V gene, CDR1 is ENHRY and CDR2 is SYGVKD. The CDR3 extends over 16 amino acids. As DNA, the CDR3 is TGTGCCGTCAGGGAGACAGCCCCTAGCTCCTACAATGAGCAGTTCTTC. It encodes CAVRETAPSSYNEQFF.

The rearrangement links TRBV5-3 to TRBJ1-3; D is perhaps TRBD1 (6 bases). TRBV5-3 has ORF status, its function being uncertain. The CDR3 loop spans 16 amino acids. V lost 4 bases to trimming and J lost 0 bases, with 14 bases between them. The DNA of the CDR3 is TGTGCCAGAAGCGACGACAGGACATTCTCTGGAAACACCATATATTTT. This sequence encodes CARSDDRTFSGNTIYF.

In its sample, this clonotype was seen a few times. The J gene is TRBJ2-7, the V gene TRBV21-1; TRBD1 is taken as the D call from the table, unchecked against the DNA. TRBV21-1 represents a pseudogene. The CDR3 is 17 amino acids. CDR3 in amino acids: CASSRGTGGPCGGKQYF. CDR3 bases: TGTGCCAGCAGCCGCGGGACAGGGGGTCCGTGCGGGGGTAAGCAGTACTTC.

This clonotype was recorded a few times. The CDR3 spells CASSLATGPHEQYF. The CDR3 DNA follows: TGTGCCAGCAGCTTAGCGACGGGGCCCCACGAGCAGTACTTC. V and J are TRBV7-2 and TRBJ2-7, with D perhaps given as TRBD1 or TRBD2 (5 bases each). This CDR3 is built from 14 residues. CDR1 is SGHTA, CDR2 FQGNSA, per germline. The V and J ends lost 0 bases and 5 bases respectively, with 11 bases between them.

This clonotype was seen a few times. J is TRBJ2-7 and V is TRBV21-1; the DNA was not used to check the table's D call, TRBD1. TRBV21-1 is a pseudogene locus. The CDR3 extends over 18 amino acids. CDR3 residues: CASSKNPPFAMISYEQYF. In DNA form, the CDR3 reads TGTGCCAGCAGCAAAAATCCCCCGTTTGCCATGATCTCCTACGAGCAGTACTTC.

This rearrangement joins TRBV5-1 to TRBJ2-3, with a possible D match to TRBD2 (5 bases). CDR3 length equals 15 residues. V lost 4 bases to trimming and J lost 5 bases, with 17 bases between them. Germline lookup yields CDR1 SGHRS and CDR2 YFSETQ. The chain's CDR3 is CASSPVPGNGDTQYF. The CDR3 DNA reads TGCGCCAGCAGCCCCGTGCCGGGGAACGGAGATACGCAGTATTTT.

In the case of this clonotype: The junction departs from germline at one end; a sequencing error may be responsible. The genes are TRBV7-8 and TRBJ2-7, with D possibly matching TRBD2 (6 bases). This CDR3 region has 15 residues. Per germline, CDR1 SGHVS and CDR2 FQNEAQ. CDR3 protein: CASSLVARGSSEQYF. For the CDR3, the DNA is TGTGCCAGCAGCTTAGTAGCCCGGGGGTCCTCCGAGCAGTACTTC.

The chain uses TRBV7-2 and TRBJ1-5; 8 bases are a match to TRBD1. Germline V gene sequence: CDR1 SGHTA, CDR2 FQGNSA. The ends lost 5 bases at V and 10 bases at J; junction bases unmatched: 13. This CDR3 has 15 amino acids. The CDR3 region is CASSNGQGLREPQHF. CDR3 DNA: TGTGCCAGCAGCAACGGACAGGGACTTAGGGAACCCCAGCATTTT.

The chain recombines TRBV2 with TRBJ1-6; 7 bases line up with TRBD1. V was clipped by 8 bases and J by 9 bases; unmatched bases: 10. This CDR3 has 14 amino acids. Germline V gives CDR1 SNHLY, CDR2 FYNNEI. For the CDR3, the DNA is TGTGCCAGCTCTGCCCCAGGGGGTCCTTCACCCCTCCACTTT. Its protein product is CASSAPGGPSPLHF.

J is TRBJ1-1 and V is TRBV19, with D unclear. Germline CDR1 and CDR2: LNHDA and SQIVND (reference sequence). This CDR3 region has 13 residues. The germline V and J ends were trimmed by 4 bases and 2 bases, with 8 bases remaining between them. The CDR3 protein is CASSRKVNTEAFF. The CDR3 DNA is TGTGCCAGTAGTAGGAAAGTTAACACTGAAGCTTTCTTT.

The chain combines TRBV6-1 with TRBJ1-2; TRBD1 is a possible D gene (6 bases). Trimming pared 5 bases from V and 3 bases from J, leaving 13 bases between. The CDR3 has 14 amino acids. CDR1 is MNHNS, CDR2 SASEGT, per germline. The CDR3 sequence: CASSRGGGDYGYTF. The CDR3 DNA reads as TGTGCCAGCAGTCGGGGAGGGGGGGACTATGGCTACACCTTC.

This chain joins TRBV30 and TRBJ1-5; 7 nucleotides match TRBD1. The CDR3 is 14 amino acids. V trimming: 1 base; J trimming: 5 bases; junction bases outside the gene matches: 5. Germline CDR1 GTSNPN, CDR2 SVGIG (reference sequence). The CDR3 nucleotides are TGTGCCTGGAGTGCCGGACAGGCGTATCAGCCCCAGCATTTT. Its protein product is CAWSAGQAYQPQHF.

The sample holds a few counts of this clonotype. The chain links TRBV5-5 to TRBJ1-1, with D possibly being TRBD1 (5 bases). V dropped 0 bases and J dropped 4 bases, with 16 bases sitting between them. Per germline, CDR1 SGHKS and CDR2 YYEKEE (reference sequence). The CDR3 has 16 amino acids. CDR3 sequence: CASSLAIGSGGTEAFF. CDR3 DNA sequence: TGTGCCAGCAGCTTGGCGATCGGGTCGGGGGGCACTGAAGCTTTCTTT. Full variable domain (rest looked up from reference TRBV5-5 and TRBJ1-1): DAGVTQSPTHLIKTRGQQVTLRCSPISGHKSVSWYQQVLGQGPQFIFQYYEKEERGRGNFPDRFSARQFPNYSSELNVNALLLGDSALYLCASSLAIGSGGTEAFFGQGTRLTVV.

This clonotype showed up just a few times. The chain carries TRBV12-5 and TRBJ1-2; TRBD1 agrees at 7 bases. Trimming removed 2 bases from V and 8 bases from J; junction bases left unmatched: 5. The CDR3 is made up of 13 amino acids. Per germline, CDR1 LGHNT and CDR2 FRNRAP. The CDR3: CASGLPPGGGYTF. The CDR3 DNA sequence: TGTGCTAGTGGTTTGCCCCCAGGGGGAGGCTACACCTTC.